This T cell receptor beta chain derives from a study of cytomegalovirus exposure and HLA in healthy donors. Study-level points and caveats: Previously analyzed data showed that most TCR beta V segments were productive at a frequency of about 87% or about 30%. Later work showed greater clonal expansion in HLA-associated TCR beta chains than in equally common others.

This clone was seen a handful of times. The antigen is undetermined. The V end lost 0 bases, the J end lost 4 bases, and 13 bases lay between the germline ends. The length of the CDR3 is 15 residues. CDR1 and CDR2 (germline): LGHNA, YSLEER. 60 Vbeta and 13 Jbeta primers were used in PCR. Profiling relied on immunoSEQ multiplex PCR, and the TCRdb table lists in-frame clones only, not all of them. The sample includes about 100,000 clones, 70% to 80% of them seen just once. Donors consisted of healthy bone marrow donors. V is TRBV4-3 and J is TRBJ2-7; a possible D gene is TRBD2 (7 bases). Sequencing was carried out using PBMCs. The sequence derives from a male donor in good health and CMV-seropositive. The CDR3 protein is CASSQERGLTYEQYF. For the CDR3, the DNA is TGCGCCAGCAGCCAAGAGCGGGGGCTAACGTACGAGCAGTACTTC.